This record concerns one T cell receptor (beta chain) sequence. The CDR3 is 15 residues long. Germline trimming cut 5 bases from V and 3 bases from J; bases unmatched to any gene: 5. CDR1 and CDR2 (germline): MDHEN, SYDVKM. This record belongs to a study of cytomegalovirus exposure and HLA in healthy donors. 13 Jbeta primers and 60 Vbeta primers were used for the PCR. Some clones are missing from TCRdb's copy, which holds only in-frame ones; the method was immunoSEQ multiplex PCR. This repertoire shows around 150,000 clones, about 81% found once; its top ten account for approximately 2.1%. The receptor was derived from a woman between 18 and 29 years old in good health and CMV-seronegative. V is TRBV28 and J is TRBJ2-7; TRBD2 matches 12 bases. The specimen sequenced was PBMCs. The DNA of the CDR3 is TGTGCCAGCAGTGACGGACTAGCGGGAATCTACGAGCAGTACTTC. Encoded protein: CASSDGLAGIYEQYF.